This TCR beta chain was sequenced for a study of CD8 T cells in ankylosing spondylitis. Overall study results and limits: What appeared characteristic of ankylosing spondylitis blood was a TCR beta motif of seven to nine highly homologous variants. Clones linked to disease were reported to show significant enrichment in matched ankylosing spondylitis synovial fluid.

Preparation of TCR beta libraries was done by quantitative 5'-RACE with molecular barcodes. TCRdb called the 5' RACE reads again in MiXCR, with one record for every CDR3 protein. The sample has roughly 30,000 distinct CDR3 sequences; 30% are singletons. Germline-derived CDR1 and CDR2 are WNHNN and SYGVQD (reference sequence). There are 17 residues in the CDR3. V was shortened by 2 bases and J by 3 bases, with 17 bases between the two germline ends. About this clonotype: No antigen is known for it.

The J gene is TRBJ2-1, the V gene TRBV10-1; D possibly matches TRBD1 or TRBD2 (5 bases each). Specimen: synovial fluid, either unsorted or a sorted T cell fraction (not recorded which). This TCR derives from a male donor with ankylosing spondylitis. CDR3 sequence (DNA): TGCGCCAGCAGTGAGCCGAGGGGTACCTTCGACTACAATGAGCAGTTCTTC. Protein: CASSEPRGTFDYNEQFF.